This T cell receptor beta chain was captured by sequencing in a study of blood T cell repertoires in COVID-19. Data came from immunoSEQ multiplex PCR; TCRdb stores just in-frame clones and leaves some out. This sample has some 350,000 clones, with roughly 90% found just once. V lost 0 bases and J 2 bases, leaving 12 bases between the germline ends. The CDR3 extends over 15 amino acids. The germline gives CDR1 SGHNT, CDR2 YYREEE (reference sequence). The sequence derives from a woman between 25 and 40 years old with COVID-19, enrolled during active disease. The rearrangement links TRBV5-4 to TRBJ2-7, with D possibly matching TRBD2 (6 bases). The sequenced material came from peripheral blood. The CDR3 bases are TGTGCCAGCAGCTTGGGTCGGGAGTCTCCCTACGAGCAGTACTTC. It codes for CASSLGRESPYEQYF.